Listed below are T cell receptor beta chains from one sample, sequenced in a study of blood T cell repertoires in COVID-19. Profiled with immunoSEQ multiplex PCR; TCRdb holds only in-frame clones, not every one. Here the sample spans a few hundred thousand clones, 80% to 85% being singletons. The sample taken for sequencing was PBMCs or T cells enriched from blood (not recorded which). The receptors were sampled from a man aged 50 to 59 who had recovered from COVID-19. CDR3s include the opening cysteine and the closing phenylalanine or tryptophan.

J gene: TRBJ1-5; V gene: TRBV12-5; CDR3 protein: CASGLAPGGLGNQPQHF
J gene: TRBJ2-2; V gene: TRBV5-4; CDR3 protein: CASSFRLGELFF
J gene: TRBJ1-2; V gene: TRBV5-4; CDR3 protein: CASSLVGTDGYTF
J gene: TRBJ1-2; V gene: TRBV11-3; CDR3 protein: CASSSGDFYGYTF
J gene: TRBJ2-7; V gene: TRBV2; CDR3 protein: CASSPDRGLGYEQYF
J gene: TRBJ2-7; V gene: TRBV25-1; CDR3 protein: CASSPSGSGYEQYF
J gene: TRBJ1-2; V gene: TRBV4-1; CDR3 protein: CASSQDLDSYGYTF
J gene: TRBJ2-1; V gene: TRBV7-6; CDR3 protein: CASSSSPLAGGPSSYNEQFF
J gene: TRBJ2-3; V gene: TRBV29-1; CDR3 protein: CSGTSGRSTDTQYF
J gene: TRBJ2-7; V gene: TRBV12-3/TRBV12-4; CDR3 protein: CASSFDSTYEQYF
J gene: TRBJ2-1; V gene: TRBV11-3; CDR3 protein: CASSLQPSEREQFF
J gene: TRBJ1-4; V gene: TRBV6-5; CDR3 protein: CASSYSIAGEKLFF
J gene: TRBJ2-7; V gene: TRBV28; CDR3 protein: CASTSLTGGYEQYF
J gene: TRBJ2-7; V gene: TRBV11-3; CDR3 protein: CASSSGGPYEQYF
J gene: TRBJ1-5; V gene: TRBV19; CDR3 protein: CASSIGWQGNQPQHF
J gene: TRBJ2-3; V gene: TRBV5-1; CDR3 protein: CASNRAWTDTQYF
J gene: TRBJ2-1; V gene: TRBV24-1; CDR3 protein: CATSDLPGTSVSYNEQFF
J gene: TRBJ1-1; V gene: TRBV27; CDR3 protein: CASSPFLGRTLGGTEAFF
J gene: TRBJ1-5; V gene: TRBV2; CDR3 protein: CASRSENQPQHF
J gene: TRBJ1-2; V gene: TRBV18; CDR3 protein: CASSETGDYGYTF